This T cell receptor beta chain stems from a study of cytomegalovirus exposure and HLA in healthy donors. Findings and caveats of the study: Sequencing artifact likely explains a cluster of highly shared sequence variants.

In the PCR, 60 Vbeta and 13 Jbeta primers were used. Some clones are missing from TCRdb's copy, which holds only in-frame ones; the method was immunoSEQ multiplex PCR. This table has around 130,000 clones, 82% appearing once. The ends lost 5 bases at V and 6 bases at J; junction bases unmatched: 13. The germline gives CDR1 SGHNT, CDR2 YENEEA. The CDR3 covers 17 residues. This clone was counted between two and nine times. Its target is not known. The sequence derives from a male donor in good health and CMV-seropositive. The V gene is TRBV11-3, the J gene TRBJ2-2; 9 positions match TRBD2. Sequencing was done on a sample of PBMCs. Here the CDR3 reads CASSPGGSGRKAGELFF. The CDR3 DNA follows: TGTGCCAGCAGCCCCGGGGGTAGCGGGAGAAAGGCCGGGGAGCTGTTTTTT.